This TCR beta chain originates from a study of T-cell reconstitution after alpha-beta-depleted transplantation in children. Points from the study as a whole: Reportedly, roughly two months post-transplant, alpha-beta T cells arose from several hundred expanded graft clones. Certain patients had high TCRbeta diversity at day 60, and it came from recipient T cells and thymic progenitors that survived. T-cell numbers and diversity, one year after transplant, stemmed largely from T cells that were newly produced.

Germline loops: CDR1 SGHDT, CDR2 YYEEEE. Trimming left V 2 bases short and J 3 bases short, with 14 bases between. The length of the CDR3 is 16 residues. Unique molecular identifiers were built into the TCRbeta library. TCRdb processed the PCR reads anew with MiXCR; each CDR3 protein has one entry. Of under 850,000 distinct CDR3 sequences in the sample, around 13% were seen once. Notes on this clonotype: As yet, its antigen is unknown.

The sample consisted of PBMCs, taken before TCRalphabeta/CD19-depleted stem cell transplant. This clonotype was sampled from a girl under 10 years old with congenital amegakaryocytic thrombocytopenia, due to receive a stem cell transplant. V gene TRBV5-6 combines with J gene TRBJ2-2, with a weak D call TRBD1 (6 bases). The CDR3 DNA reads TGTGCCAGCAGCTTCTCCGCAGGGGCGGACACCGGGGAGCTGTTTTTT. Translation: CASSFSAGADTGELFF.